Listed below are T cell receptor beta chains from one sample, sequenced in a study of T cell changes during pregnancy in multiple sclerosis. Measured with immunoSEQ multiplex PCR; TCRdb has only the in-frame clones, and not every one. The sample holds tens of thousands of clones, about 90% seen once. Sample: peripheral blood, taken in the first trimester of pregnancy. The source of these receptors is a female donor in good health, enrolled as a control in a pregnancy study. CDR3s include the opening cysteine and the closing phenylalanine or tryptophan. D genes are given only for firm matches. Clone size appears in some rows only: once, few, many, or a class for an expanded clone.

CDR3aa: CASSPRRLAGASSYNEQFF
CDR3nt: TGTGCCAGCAGCCCAAGGCGCCTAGCGGGGGCTAGCTCCTACAATGAGCAGTTCTTC
d_gene: TRBD2
v_gene: TRBV7-8
abundance: NA
j_gene: TRBJ2-1

CDR3aa: CAWGTGPHYGYTF
CDR3nt: TGTGCCTGGGGAACAGGGCCCCACTATGGCTACACCTTC
d_gene: NA
v_gene: TRBV30
abundance: NA
j_gene: TRBJ1-2

CDR3aa: CASSLYGTEQFF
CDR3nt: TGTGCCAGCAGTTTATATGGGACAGAGCAGTTCTTC
d_gene: NA
v_gene: TRBV27
abundance: NA
j_gene: TRBJ2-1

CDR3aa: CSALRTGTNTEAFF
CDR3nt: TGCAGCGCGCTCCGGACAGGGACTAACACTGAAGCTTTCTTT
d_gene: TRBD1
v_gene: TRBV29-1
abundance: NA
j_gene: TRBJ1-1

CDR3aa: CSVGQGISTDTQYF
CDR3nt: TGCAGCGTTGGACAGGGGATCAGCACAGATACGCAGTATTTT
d_gene: TRBD1
v_gene: TRBV29-1
abundance: NA
j_gene: TRBJ2-3

CDR3aa: CASSTGPGPQHF
CDR3nt: TGTGCCAGTAGTACAGGGCCGGGGCCCCAGCATTTT
d_gene: NA
v_gene: TRBV19
abundance: NA
j_gene: TRBJ1-5

CDR3aa: CASSFAGQGAQETQYF
CDR3nt: TGTGCCAGCAGTTTTGCCGGACAGGGGGCCCAAGAGACCCAGTACTTC
d_gene: TRBD1
v_gene: TRBV28
abundance: NA
j_gene: TRBJ2-5

CDR3aa: CAWKTGGLANYGYTF
CDR3nt: TGTGCCTGGAAGACAGGGGGGTTAGCTAACTATGGCTACACCTTC
d_gene: TRBD1
v_gene: TRBV30
abundance: NA
j_gene: TRBJ1-2

CDR3aa: CASNDRGRLPNLLHF
CDR3nt: TGTGCCAGTAACGACAGGGGCCGTTTACCTAACTTGCTCCACTTT
d_gene: TRBD1
v_gene: TRBV19
abundance: NA
j_gene: TRBJ1-6

CDR3aa: CTSSQGGLVVHEQYF
CDR3nt: TGCACCAGCAGCCAAGGGGGGCTAGTAGTCCACGAGCAGTACTTC
d_gene: NA
v_gene: TRBV1
abundance: NA
j_gene: TRBJ2-7

CDR3aa: CASSLAWGGEQYF
CDR3nt: TGTGCCAGCAGCTTGGCCTGGGGAGGCGAGCAGTACTTC
d_gene: NA
v_gene: TRBV5-4
abundance: NA
j_gene: TRBJ2-7

CDR3aa: CASSTMGTGGGYTF
CDR3nt: TGTGCCAGCAGCACGATGGGGACAGGCGGTGGCTACACCTTC
d_gene: TRBD1
v_gene: TRBV7-9
abundance: NA
j_gene: TRBJ1-2

CDR3aa: CASSLSGGAGTDTQYF
CDR3nt: TGTGCCAGCAGCCTTAGCGGGGGGGCCGGCACAGATACGCAGTATTTT
d_gene: TRBD2
v_gene: TRBV27
abundance: NA
j_gene: TRBJ2-3

CDR3aa: CASRTSGRGREQFF
CDR3nt: TGTGCCAGCAGAACTAGCGGGAGAGGTCGTGAGCAGTTCTTC
d_gene: TRBD2
v_gene: TRBV7-6
abundance: few
j_gene: TRBJ2-1

CDR3aa: CASSLGQGPMGVYEQYF
CDR3nt: TGCGCCAGCAGCCTCGGACAGGGGCCTATGGGGGTCTACGAGCAGTACTTC
d_gene: TRBD1
v_gene: TRBV5-1
abundance: NA
j_gene: TRBJ2-7

CDR3aa: CASSGQLRYEQYF
CDR3nt: TGTGCCAGCAGCGGACAGTTGAGGTACGAGCAGTACTTC
d_gene: NA
v_gene: TRBV6-1
abundance: NA
j_gene: TRBJ2-7

CDR3aa: CASSEVGVNYGYTF
CDR3nt: TGTGCCAGCAGTGAAGTAGGAGTCAACTATGGCTACACCTTC
d_gene: NA
v_gene: TRBV6-1
abundance: NA
j_gene: TRBJ1-2

CDR3aa: CASMSWENYEQYF
CDR3nt: TGTGCCAGCATGTCTTGGGAGAACTACGAGCAGTACTTC
d_gene: NA
v_gene: TRBV5-6
abundance: NA
j_gene: TRBJ2-7

CDR3aa: CASSRTQNSYNEQFF
CDR3nt: TGTGCCAGCAGCCGAACACAAAACTCCTACAATGAGCAGTTCTTC
d_gene: NA
v_gene: TRBV14
abundance: NA
j_gene: TRBJ2-1

CDR3aa: CASSPLTGGAYEQYF
CDR3nt: TGTGCCAGCAGCCCACTGACAGGGGGTGCCTACGAGCAGTACTTC
d_gene: TRBD1
v_gene: TRBV7-9
abundance: NA
j_gene: TRBJ2-7

CDR3aa: CASSLRGTGGTEAFF
CDR3nt: TGTGCCAGCAGCCTCAGAGGGACAGGGGGCACTGAAGCTTTCTTT
d_gene: TRBD1
v_gene: TRBV7-9
abundance: NA
j_gene: TRBJ1-1

CDR3aa: CAISEGFAGGDNEQFF
CDR3nt: TGTGCCATCAGTGAGGGGTTTGCGGGGGGAGACAATGAGCAGTTCTTC
d_gene: TRBD2
v_gene: TRBV10-3
abundance: NA
j_gene: TRBJ2-1

CDR3aa: CASSRGLQNIQYF
CDR3nt: TGTGCCAGTAGTAGGGGGCTTCAAAACATTCAGTACTTC
d_gene: NA
v_gene: TRBV19
abundance: NA
j_gene: TRBJ2-4

CDR3aa: CASSWSRRGTDTQYF
CDR3nt: TGTGCCAGCAGTTGGAGTAGGAGGGGCACAGATACGCAGTATTTT
d_gene: NA
v_gene: TRBV28
abundance: NA
j_gene: TRBJ2-3

CDR3aa: CASSSRVGVEETQYF
CDR3nt: TGTGCCAGCAGCTCCCGGGTCGGAGTCGAAGAGACCCAGTACTTC
d_gene: NA
v_gene: TRBV11-2
abundance: NA
j_gene: TRBJ2-5

CDR3aa: CASSLGGITEAFF
CDR3nt: TGTGCCAGCAGCTTAGGAGGGATCACTGAAGCTTTCTTT
d_gene: NA
v_gene: TRBV11-2
abundance: few
j_gene: TRBJ1-1

CDR3aa: CASSAQDNSPLHF
CDR3nt: TGTGCCAGCAGTGCTCAGGATAATTCACCCCTCCACTTT
d_gene: NA
v_gene: TRBV2
abundance: NA
j_gene: TRBJ1-6

CDR3aa: CASSSQGQRPYEQYF
CDR3nt: TGTGCCAGCAGCTCCCAGGGACAGCGACCCTACGAGCAGTACTTC
d_gene: TRBD1
v_gene: TRBV7-2
abundance: NA
j_gene: TRBJ2-7

CDR3aa: CASTSSTDTQYF
CDR3nt: TGTGCCAGCACGAGCTCGACAGATACGCAGTATTTT
d_gene: NA
v_gene: TRBV28
abundance: NA
j_gene: TRBJ2-3

CDR3aa: CASSLGQGGGGELFF
CDR3nt: TGTGCCAGCAGCCTTGGACAGGGAGGCGGCGGGGAGCTGTTTTTT
d_gene: TRBD1
v_gene: TRBV2
abundance: few
j_gene: TRBJ2-2

CDR3aa: CASSDRTGGSPLHF
CDR3nt: TGTGCCAGCAGCGACCGGACAGGAGGTTCACCCCTCCACTTT
d_gene: TRBD1
v_gene: TRBV9
abundance: few
j_gene: TRBJ1-6

CDR3aa: CASSLWGRAEDQPQHF
CDR3nt: TGTGCCAGCAGCTTATGGGGCCGGGCAGAAGATCAGCCCCAGCATTTT
d_gene: NA
v_gene: TRBV7-9
abundance: NA
j_gene: TRBJ1-5

CDR3aa: CAISASDRGDYEQYF
CDR3nt: TGTGCCATCAGTGCTTCGGACAGGGGGGATTACGAGCAGTACTTC
d_gene: TRBD1
v_gene: TRBV10-3
abundance: NA
j_gene: TRBJ2-7

CDR3aa: CASSSDRVEAFF
CDR3nt: TGTGCCAGCTCGTCTGACAGAGTTGAAGCTTTCTTT
d_gene: NA
v_gene: TRBV18
abundance: once
j_gene: TRBJ1-1

CDR3aa: CASSLAQTEQYF
CDR3nt: TGTGCCAGCAGCTTAGCACAAACCGAGCAGTACTTC
d_gene: NA
v_gene: TRBV7-8
abundance: NA
j_gene: TRBJ2-7

CDR3aa: CASSTAGGLNTGELFF
CDR3nt: TGTGCCAGTAGTACAGCGGGAGGGTTGAACACCGGGGAGCTGTTTTTT
d_gene: TRBD2
v_gene: TRBV19
abundance: few
j_gene: TRBJ2-2

CDR3aa: CASSFNRGTGELFF
CDR3nt: TGTGCCAGCAGCTTTAACAGGGGCACCGGGGAGCTGTTTTTT
d_gene: TRBD1
v_gene: TRBV7-2
abundance: many
j_gene: TRBJ2-2

CDR3aa: CASSLRLAGGMNEQFF
CDR3nt: TGCGCCAGCAGCTTAAGACTAGCGGGGGGGATGAATGAGCAGTTCTTC
d_gene: TRBD2
v_gene: TRBV5-1
abundance: NA
j_gene: TRBJ2-1

CDR3aa: CASSQVGDSNQPQHF
CDR3nt: TGCGCCAGCAGCCAAGTTGGAGATAGCAATCAGCCCCAGCATTTT
d_gene: NA
v_gene: TRBV4-1
abundance: NA
j_gene: TRBJ1-5

CDR3aa: CASSTPGQGADEQFF
CDR3nt: TGTGCCAGCAGTACTCCGGGACAGGGGGCAGATGAGCAGTTCTTC
d_gene: TRBD1
v_gene: TRBV28
abundance: NA
j_gene: TRBJ2-1

CDR3aa: CASSSGLTRPYEQYF
CDR3nt: TGTGCCAGCAGTTCGGGTTTGACTCGACCCTACGAGCAGTACTTC
d_gene: NA
v_gene: TRBV6-6
abundance: once
j_gene: TRBJ2-7

CDR3aa: CASSQSTAYEQYF
CDR3nt: TGTGCCAGCAGCCAATCGACAGCCTACGAGCAGTACTTC
d_gene: NA
v_gene: TRBV16
abundance: NA
j_gene: TRBJ2-7

CDR3aa: CASSFRGNTEAFF
CDR3nt: TGCGCCAGCAGCTTCCGAGGGAACACTGAAGCTTTCTTT
d_gene: NA
v_gene: TRBV5-1
abundance: NA
j_gene: TRBJ1-1

CDR3aa: CASSLRVGRGNEQFF
CDR3nt: TGTGCCAGCAGCTTAAGGGTGGGCAGGGGCAATGAGCAGTTCTTC
d_gene: NA
v_gene: TRBV28
abundance: NA
j_gene: TRBJ2-1

CDR3aa: CASRPLSGMVETQYF
CDR3nt: TGTGCCAGCAGACCGCTCTCGGGAATGGTAGAGACCCAGTACTTC
d_gene: NA
v_gene: TRBV5-6
abundance: NA
j_gene: TRBJ2-5

CDR3aa: CASSQQTGGDSGYTF
CDR3nt: TGTGCCAGCAGCCAACAGACAGGGGGCGATTCTGGCTACACCTTC
d_gene: TRBD1
v_gene: TRBV4-2
abundance: NA
j_gene: TRBJ1-2

CDR3aa: CASSLDRINSPLHF
CDR3nt: TGTGCCAGCAGCCTGGACAGAATTAATTCACCCCTCCACTTT
d_gene: NA
v_gene: TRBV5-6
abundance: NA
j_gene: TRBJ1-6

CDR3aa: CATSRGTGSDTQYF
CDR3nt: TGTGCCACCAGCAGAGGGACAGGGTCAGATACGCAGTATTTT
d_gene: TRBD1
v_gene: TRBV15
abundance: NA
j_gene: TRBJ2-3

CDR3aa: CASSPSDYNEQFF
CDR3nt: TGTGCCAGCAGCCCTAGCGATTACAATGAGCAGTTCTTC
d_gene: NA
v_gene: TRBV6-6
abundance: medium-sized
j_gene: TRBJ2-1

CDR3aa: CASSLPGDVNTEAFF
CDR3nt: TGTGCCAGCAGTTTACCCGGAGACGTGAACACTGAAGCTTTCTTT
d_gene: NA
v_gene: TRBV28
abundance: NA
j_gene: TRBJ1-1